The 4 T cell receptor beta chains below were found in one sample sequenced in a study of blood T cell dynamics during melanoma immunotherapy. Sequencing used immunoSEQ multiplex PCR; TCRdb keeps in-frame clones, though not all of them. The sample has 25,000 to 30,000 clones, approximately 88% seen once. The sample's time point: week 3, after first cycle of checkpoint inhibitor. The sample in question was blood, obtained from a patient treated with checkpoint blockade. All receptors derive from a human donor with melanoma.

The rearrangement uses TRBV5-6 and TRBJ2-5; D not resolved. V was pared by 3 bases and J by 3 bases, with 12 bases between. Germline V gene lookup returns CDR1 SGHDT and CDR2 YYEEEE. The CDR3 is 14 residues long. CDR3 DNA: TGTGCCAGCAGCTCCTTGAGAAGGGAAGAGACCCAGTACTTC. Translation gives CASSSLRREETQYF.

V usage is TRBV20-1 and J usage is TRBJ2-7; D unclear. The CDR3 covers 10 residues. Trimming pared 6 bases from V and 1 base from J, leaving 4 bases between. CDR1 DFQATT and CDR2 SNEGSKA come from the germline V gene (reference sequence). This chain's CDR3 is CSAGSYEQYF. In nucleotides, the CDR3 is TGCAGTGCCGGGTCCTACGAGCAGTACTTC.

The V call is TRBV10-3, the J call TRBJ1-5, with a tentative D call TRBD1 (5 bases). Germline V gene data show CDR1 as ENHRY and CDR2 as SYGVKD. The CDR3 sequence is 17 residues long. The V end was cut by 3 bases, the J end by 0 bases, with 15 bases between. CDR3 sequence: CAISERQGSNSNQPQHF. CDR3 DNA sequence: TGTGCCATCAGTGAACGGCAGGGCTCAAATAGCAATCAGCCCCAGCATTTT.

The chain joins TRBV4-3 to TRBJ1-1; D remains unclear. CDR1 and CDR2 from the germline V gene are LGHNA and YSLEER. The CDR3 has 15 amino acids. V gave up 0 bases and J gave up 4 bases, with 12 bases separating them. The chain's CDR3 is CASSQDPQRGTEAFF. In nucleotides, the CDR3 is TGCGCCAGCAGCCAAGACCCTCAGCGGGGCACTGAAGCTTTCTTT.